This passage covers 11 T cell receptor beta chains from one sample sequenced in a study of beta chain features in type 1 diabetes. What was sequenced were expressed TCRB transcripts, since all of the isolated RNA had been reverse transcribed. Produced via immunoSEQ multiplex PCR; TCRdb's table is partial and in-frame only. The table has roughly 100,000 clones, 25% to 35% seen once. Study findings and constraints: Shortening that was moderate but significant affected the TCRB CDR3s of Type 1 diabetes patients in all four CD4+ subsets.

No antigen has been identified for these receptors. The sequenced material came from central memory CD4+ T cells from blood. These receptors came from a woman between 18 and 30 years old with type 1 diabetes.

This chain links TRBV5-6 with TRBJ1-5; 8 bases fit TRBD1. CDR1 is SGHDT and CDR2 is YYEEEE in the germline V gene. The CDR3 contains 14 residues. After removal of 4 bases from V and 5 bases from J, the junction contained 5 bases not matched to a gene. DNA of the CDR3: TGTGCCAGCAGCCCCCAGGGGGCCTATCAGCCCCAGCATTTT. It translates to CASSPQGAYQPQHF.

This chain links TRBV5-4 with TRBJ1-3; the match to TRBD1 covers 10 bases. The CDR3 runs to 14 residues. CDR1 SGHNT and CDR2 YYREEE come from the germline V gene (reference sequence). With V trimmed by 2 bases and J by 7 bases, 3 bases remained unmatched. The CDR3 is CASSFGQGGNTIYF. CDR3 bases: TGTGCCAGCAGCTTTGGACAGGGGGGGAACACCATATATTTT.

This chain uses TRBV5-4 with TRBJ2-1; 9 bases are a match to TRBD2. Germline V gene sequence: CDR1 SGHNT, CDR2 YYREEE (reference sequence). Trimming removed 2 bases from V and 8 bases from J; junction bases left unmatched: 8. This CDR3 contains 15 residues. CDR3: CASSLGISGSDEQFF. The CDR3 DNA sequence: TGTGCCAGCAGCTTAGGGATTAGCGGGAGCGATGAGCAGTTCTTC. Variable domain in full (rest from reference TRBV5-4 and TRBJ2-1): ETGVTQSPTHLIKTRGQQVTLRCSSQSGHNTVSWYQQALGQGPQFIFQYYREEENGRGNFPPRFSGLQFPNYSSELNVNALELDDSALYLCASSLGISGSDEQFFGPGTRLTVL.

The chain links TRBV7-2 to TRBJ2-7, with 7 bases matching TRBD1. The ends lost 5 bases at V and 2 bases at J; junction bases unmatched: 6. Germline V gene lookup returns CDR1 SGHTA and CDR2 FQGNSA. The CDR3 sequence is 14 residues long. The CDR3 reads CASSINRGPYEQYF. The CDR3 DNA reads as TGTGCCAGCAGCATTAACAGGGGACCCTACGAGCAGTACTTC.

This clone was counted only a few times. The DNA of the CDR3 is TGCGCCAGCAGTGATATATCTTCCCAGGGCCAAGAGACCCAGTACTTC. It translates to CASSDISSQGQETQYF. The chain combines TRBV10-1 with TRBJ2-5, with D perhaps matching TRBD1 (5 bases). Germline CDR1 reads WNHNN; CDR2 reads SYGVQD (reference sequence). The CDR3 totals 16 residues. V was cut by 3 bases and J by 1 base, with 15 bases left in between.

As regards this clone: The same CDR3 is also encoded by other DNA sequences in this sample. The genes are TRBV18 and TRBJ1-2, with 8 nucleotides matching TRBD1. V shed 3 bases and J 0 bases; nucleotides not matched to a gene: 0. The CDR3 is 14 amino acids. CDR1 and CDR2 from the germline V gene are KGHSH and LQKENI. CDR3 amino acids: CASSPGQANYGYTF. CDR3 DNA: TGTGCCAGCTCACCGGGACAGGCTAACTATGGCTACACCTTC.

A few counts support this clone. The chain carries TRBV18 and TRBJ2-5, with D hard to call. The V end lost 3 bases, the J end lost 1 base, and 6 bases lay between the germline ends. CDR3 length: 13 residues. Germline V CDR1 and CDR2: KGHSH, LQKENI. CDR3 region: CASSPTVQETQYF. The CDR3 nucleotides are TGTGCCAGCTCACCCACGGTCCAAGAGACCCAGTACTTC.

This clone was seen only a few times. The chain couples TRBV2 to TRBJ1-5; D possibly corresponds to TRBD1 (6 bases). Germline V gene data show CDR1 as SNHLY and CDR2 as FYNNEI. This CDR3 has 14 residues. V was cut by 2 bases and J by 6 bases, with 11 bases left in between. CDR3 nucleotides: TGTGCCAGCAGTGAACAGGGGAGTCGTCAGCCCCAGCATTTT. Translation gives CASSEQGSRQPQHF.

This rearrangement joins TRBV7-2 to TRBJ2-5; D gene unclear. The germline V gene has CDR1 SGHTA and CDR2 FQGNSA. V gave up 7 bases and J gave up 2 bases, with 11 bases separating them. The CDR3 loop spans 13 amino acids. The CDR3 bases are TGTGCCAGCACCCGGAGCCTTCAAGAGACCCAGTACTTC. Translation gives CASTRSLQETQYF. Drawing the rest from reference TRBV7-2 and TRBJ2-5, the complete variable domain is GAGVSQSPSNKVTEKGKDVELRCDPISGHTALYWYRQSLGQGLEFLIYFQGNSAPDKSGLPSDRFSAERTGGSVSTLTIQRTQQEDSAVYLCASTRSLQETQYFGPGTRLLVL.

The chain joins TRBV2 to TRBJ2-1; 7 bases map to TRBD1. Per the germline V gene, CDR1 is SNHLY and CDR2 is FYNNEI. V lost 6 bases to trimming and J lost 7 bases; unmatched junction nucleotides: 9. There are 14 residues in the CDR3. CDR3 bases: TGTGCCAGCAGACAGTCGGGACAGCCTAATGAGCAGTTCTTC. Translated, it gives CASRQSGQPNEQFF.

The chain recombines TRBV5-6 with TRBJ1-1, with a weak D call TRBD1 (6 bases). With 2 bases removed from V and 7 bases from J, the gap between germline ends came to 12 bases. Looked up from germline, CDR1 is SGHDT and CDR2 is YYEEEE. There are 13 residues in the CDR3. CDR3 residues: CASSFSVRGEAFF. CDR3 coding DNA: TGTGCCAGCAGCTTCAGCGTCAGGGGTGAAGCTTTCTTT.